The 6 T cell receptor beta chains in this list originate from one sample, sequenced in a study of OX40 agonist ivuxolimab in advanced cancers. Profiled with immunoSEQ multiplex PCR; TCRdb holds only in-frame clones, not every one. The table lists about 82,000 clones, approximately 85% of them singletons. The source material was CD4+ or CD8+ T cells sorted from blood, sampled in a trial of the OX40 agonist ivuxolimab. These receptors all stem from an adult with an advanced solid tumor such as melanoma, head and neck, liver or kidney cancer.

The V call is TRBV5-4, the J call TRBJ2-5; TRBD1 agrees at 11 bases. From germline, CDR1 is SGHNT and CDR2 YYREEE (reference sequence). J gave up 5 bases and V 6 bases, and 9 bases lay outside the gene matches. The length of the CDR3 is 15 residues. The CDR3 loop reads CASIGDRGTEETQYF. CDR3 DNA sequence: TGTGCCAGCATCGGGGACAGGGGGACGGAGGAGACCCAGTACTTC.

This clone appeared a single time. The chain is built from TRBV2 and TRBJ2-2; D is unresolved. The CDR3 is 13 residues long. Germline CDR1 and CDR2: SNHLY and FYNNEI. Trimming left V 6 bases short and J 7 bases short, with 12 bases between. This CDR3 is CASRGTTNGELFF. DNA for the CDR3: TGTGCCAGCAGGGGAACTACGAACGGGGAGCTGTTTTTT.

The chain employs TRBV9 and TRBJ1-4, with D maybe TRBD1 (6 bases). Germline-derived CDR1 and CDR2 are SGDLS and YYNGEE. V lost 4 bases, J lost 4 bases, and 14 bases lay in between. The CDR3 loop spans 15 amino acids. CDR3 protein: CASSTHRDRNEKLFF. In DNA form, the CDR3 reads TGTGCCAGCAGCACCCACAGGGACCGTAATGAAAAACTGTTTTTT. Supplemented by reference TRBV9 and TRBJ1-4, the full variable domain reads DSGVTQTPKHLITATGQRVTLRCSPRSGDLSVYWYQQSLDQGLQFLIQYYNGEERAKGNILERFSAQQFPDLHSELNLSSLELGDSALYFCASSTHRDRNEKLFFGSGTQLSVL.

The chain links TRBV2 to TRBJ2-7, with D unclear. CDR1 and CDR2 (germline): SNHLY, FYNNEI. The CDR3 is 13 residues long. The V end was cut by 6 bases, the J end by 2 bases, with 11 bases between. The CDR3 DNA sequence: TGTGCCAGCAGCCGGACCGTTACCTACGAGCAGTACTTC. Translation: CASSRTVTYEQYF.

This clone occurred a few times. The V gene is TRBV4-3, the J gene TRBJ1-1; TRBD1 matches 7 bases. The CDR3 is 13 amino acids. Germline assignment: CDR1 LGHNA and CDR2 YSLEER. J lost 8 bases, V lost 0 bases, and 3 bases had no gene match. The CDR3 loop reads CASSQDRGVEAFF. The CDR3 nucleotides are TGCGCCAGCAGCCAAGACAGGGGGGTGGAAGCTTTCTTT.

J is TRBJ2-7 and V is TRBV7-9, with D perhaps matching TRBD2 (6 bases). V dropped 6 bases and J dropped 6 bases, with 15 bases sitting between them. The germline V gene has CDR1 SEHNR and CDR2 FQNEAQ (reference sequence). CDR3 length equals 13 residues. DNA of the CDR3: TGTGCCAGCAGGCATGGGGGGTATTCCGAGCAGTACTTC. It yields the protein CASRHGGYSEQYF. Full variable domain (rest looked up from reference TRBV7-9 and TRBJ2-7): DTGVSQNPRHKITKRGQNVTFRCDPISEHNRLYWYRQTLGQGPEFLTYFQNEAQLEKSRLLSDRFSAERPKGSFSTLEIQRTEQGDSAMYLCASRHGGYSEQYFGPGTRLTVT.